This record concerns one T cell receptor beta chain sequence. As yet, its antigen is unknown. Germline CDR1 is MGHRA and CDR2 is YSYEKL. This CDR3 has 14 residues. The ends were cut back, 5 bases at V and 6 bases at J, with 16 bases in the middle. The sample is drawn from a study of multiple sclerosis patients with progressive multifocal leukoencephalopathy. General observations from the study: Clones expanded at PML were already present before and during natalizumab.

Synthetic inline TR CDR3 controls covering all V-J pairings were spiked into each PCR. Sequencing used immunoSEQ multiplex PCR; TCRdb keeps in-frame clones, though not all of them. This repertoire shows about 28,000 clones, about 88% found once; its top ten account for about 1.1%. Time point of the sample: before natalizumab initiation. This TCR was sampled from a human donor with multiple sclerosis. The sample comprised PBMCs. The J gene is TRBJ1-2, the V gene TRBV4-1; D uncertain. The CDR3 coding sequence is TGCGCCAGCAGCGCCTTAGGCCAGATGGATGGCTACACCTTC. It is translated as CASSALGQMDGYTF.